These 19 T cell receptor beta chains share one sample of origin, sequenced in a study of metastatic and nonmetastatic thyroid tumors. No treatment of any kind had been given to any patient before thyroid surgery. MiXCR was used by TCRdb to re-call the PCR reads. The table records roughly 30,000 clones, around a fifth of them present only once. The sequenced sample was blood. The receptor source for this set is a female donor with papillary thyroid cancer or a benign thyroid nodule (not recorded which). Some clones in this sample may be carry-over from other donors' samples.

V and J are TRBV7-9 and TRBJ1-2; 9 nucleotides agree with TRBD1. This CDR3 spans 13 amino acids. Per the germline V gene, CDR1 is SEHNR and CDR2 is FQNEAQ (reference sequence). The trim removed 5 bases at V and 8 bases at J, leaving 6 bases unmatched. CDR3: CASSPGQGLGYTF. CDR3 nucleotide sequence: TGTGCCAGCAGCCCCGGACAGGGGTTAGGCTACACCTTC. Full variable domain (rest looked up from reference TRBV7-9 and TRBJ1-2): DTGVSQNPRHKITKRGQNVTFRCDPISEHNRLYWYRQTLGQGPEFLTYFQNEAQLEKSRLLSDRFSAERPKGSFSTLEIQRTEQGDSAMYLCASSPGQGLGYTFGSGTRLTVV.

This clone was recorded a few times. The chain uses TRBV12-3 or TRBV12-4 and TRBJ2-7, with 11 bases aligning to TRBD1. The ends lost 0 bases at V and 0 bases at J; junction bases unmatched: 1. The CDR3 extends over 16 amino acids. In nucleotides, the CDR3 is TGTGCCAGCAGTTTAGCGGGACAGGGGGGCTCCTACGAGCAGTACTTC. It encodes CASSLAGQGGSYEQYF.

The chain combines TRBV12-3 or TRBV12-4 with TRBJ1-2, with D unresolved. CDR3 length equals 14 residues. V was clipped by 6 bases and J by 9 bases, with 20 bases between them. The CDR3 protein is CASSLMRGLRSYTF. The CDR3 bases are TGTGCCAGCAGCTTAATGCGAGGTCTCCGGAGCTACACCTTC.

This clone was observed many times. J is TRBJ1-4 and V is TRBV12-3 or TRBV12-4; TRBD1 might be the D (5 bases). This CDR3 is built from 13 residues. V gave up 4 bases and J gave up 8 bases, with 11 bases separating them. DNA for the CDR3: TGTGCCAGCAGTTCGGGACTCGGGGAAAAACTGTTTTTT. Protein: CASSSGLGEKLFF.

This clone has a count of ten or more. The chain combines TRBV5-1 with TRBJ2-7; 11 bases fit TRBD1. V gave up 3 bases and J gave up 5 bases; unmatched junction bases: 7. This CDR3 has 15 residues. Germline V lookup: CDR1 SGHRS, CDR2 YFSETQ. For the CDR3, the DNA is TGCGCCAGCAGCTCTCAGGACAGGGGGCTCGACGAGCAGTACTTC. Translating gives CASSSQDRGLDEQYF.

This clone was seen many times. This chain links TRBV6-1 with TRBJ2-6, with 10 bases matching TRBD1. The germline V gene has CDR1 MNHNS and CDR2 SASEGT. Trimming at V came to 8 bases and at J to 0 bases, leaving 4 bases not matched to a gene. This CDR3 contains 16 residues. The CDR3 DNA reads TGTGCCAGCGGGGACAGGGGCTTCTCTGGGGCCAACGTCCTGACTTTC. Its protein product is CASGDRGFSGANVLTF.

Details on this clone: A much more abundant neighbour one base away suggests this may be a read error. This chain links TRBV7-2 with TRBJ1-5; no clear D gene. The CDR3 loop spans 13 amino acids. CDR1 is SGHTA and CDR2 is FQGNSA in the germline V gene. Trimming shortened V by 5 bases and J by 11 bases, and 16 bases separated the two germline ends. CDR3: CASSLETASTQHF. The CDR3 bases are TGTGCCAGCAGCCTAGAGACCGCCTCGACCCAGCATTTT.

There are a few counts of this clone. This sequence joins TRBV6-5 and TRBJ2-7; 11 nucleotides agree with TRBD1. The CDR3 spans 16 residues. J was trimmed by 4 bases and V by 2 bases; bases with no gene match: 7. Germline CDR1 and CDR2: MNHEY and SVGAGI. CDR3 protein: CASSYTTGTGGYEQYF. The CDR3 DNA is TGTGCCAGCAGTTACACAACCGGGACAGGGGGTTACGAGCAGTACTTC.

Many counts were recorded for this clone. This CDR3 is missing its conserved last phenylalanine or tryptophan, likely due to a read error. The chain recombines TRBV20-1 with TRBJ2-7; weak D call: TRBD1 (6 bases). Trimming took off 4 bases at V and 3 bases at J, with 10 bases between the two ends. This CDR3 spans 12 amino acids. Germline V gene lookup returns CDR1 DFQATT and CDR2 SNEGSKA (reference sequence). CDR3 coding DNA: TGCAGTGCTACAAGACAGGTCTACGAGCAGTACCTC. Translation gives CSATRQVYEQYL.

This clone was counted between two and nine times. The chain joins TRBV12-3 or TRBV12-4 to TRBJ2-3, with TRBD2 matching over 9 bases. The CDR3 spans 15 residues. Trimming took 7 bases from V and 0 from J; bases not matched to a gene: 5. CDR3 in DNA: TGTGCCAGCACTAGCGGGGAGGGGAGCACAGATACGCAGTATTTT. Its protein product is CASTSGEGSTDTQYF.

In regard to this clone: At one of its ends the junction is not consistent with the germline gene, which may arise from a read error. The chain carries TRBV3-1 and TRBJ2-3; D might be TRBD2 (5 bases). Germline V gene sequence: CDR1 LGHDT, CDR2 YNNKEL (reference sequence). This CDR3 has 16 residues. The CDR3 region is CANSQASAGSTDTQYF. Here the CDR3 DNA reads TGTGCCAACAGCCAAGCTAGTGCGGGCAGCACAGATACGCAGTATTTT.

The rearrangement links TRBV20-1 to TRBJ1-5; 7 positions match TRBD1. In germline, CDR1 is DFQATT, CDR2 SNEGSKA (reference sequence). The ends lost 0 bases at V and 7 bases at J; junction bases unmatched: 9. There are 15 residues in the CDR3. The CDR3 protein is CSARDVGGAGQPQHF. The CDR3 bases are TGCAGTGCTAGAGATGTAGGGGGCGCGGGGCAGCCCCAGCATTTT.

Sample share makes this clone medium-sized. The gene calls are TRBV11-3 and TRBJ2-1, with TRBD2 matching 8 bases. Germline-derived CDR1 and CDR2 are SGHNT and YENEEA. This CDR3 has 16 amino acids. J gave up 1 base and V 5 bases, and 7 bases lay outside the gene matches. CDR3 DNA: TGTGCCAGCAGCGCCAGAGCGGGGGTGTCCTACAATGAGCAGTTCTTC. This sequence encodes CASSARAGVSYNEQFF.

There are many counts of this clone. A read error may explain this, as a much larger clone is one base away. Lacking the conserved final phenylalanine or tryptophan, this CDR3 likely reflects a read error. The chain employs TRBV10-3 and TRBJ1-2; tentatively, D is TRBD1 (6 bases). The germline gives CDR1 ENHRY, CDR2 SYGVKD. This CDR3 is built from 14 residues. V shed 0 bases and J shed 8 bases, with 13 bases lying between them. The DNA of the CDR3 is TGTGCCATCAGTGAGTCGCTCCAGGGGAGAGGCTACACCATC. It encodes CAISESLQGRGYTI.

The chain joins TRBV9 to TRBJ2-3; 11 nucleotides match TRBD2. Germline V CDR1 and CDR2: SGDLS, YYNGEE. After removal of 4 bases from V and 2 bases from J, the junction contained 6 bases not matched to a gene. The CDR3 length is 16 residues. The CDR3 nucleotides are TGTGCCAGCAGCACACCGGGACTAGCGGTCACAGATACGCAGTATTTT. Translation gives CASSTPGLAVTDTQYF.

V and J are TRBV20-1 and TRBJ2-1; 11 nucleotides align to TRBD2. The germline CDR1 and CDR2 sequences are DFQATT and SNEGSKA (reference sequence). Losses at the gene ends were 0 bases for V and 10 bases for J; bases not matched to a gene: 2. The CDR3 spans 13 residues. The CDR3 loop reads CSARDASGGEQFF. CDR3 DNA: TGCAGTGCTAGAGATGCTAGCGGGGGGGAGCAGTTCTTC.

The CDR3 reads CASSSQLRAGELFF. Written as DNA, the CDR3 is TGTGCCAGCAGCTCTCAATTGAGGGCCGGGGAGCTGTTTTTT. The chain links TRBV11-2 to TRBJ2-2, with D maybe TRBD2 (5 bases). There are 14 residues in the CDR3. V was pared by 4 bases and J by 6 bases, with 12 bases between. CDR1 and CDR2 (germline): SGHAT, FQNNGV. Full variable domain (outside the CDR3, taken from reference TRBV11-2 and TRBJ2-2): EAGVAQSPRYKIIEKRQSVAFWCNPISGHATLYWYQQILGQGPKLLIQFQNNGVVDDSQLPKDRFSAERLKGVDSTLKIQPAKLEDSAVYLCASSSQLRAGELFFGEGSRLTVL.

This clone has more than one count but fewer than ten. The CDR3 protein is CASSSQGVGTEAFF. The CDR3 region has the DNA TGTGCCAGCAGCTCACAGGGGGTAGGCACTGAAGCTTTCTTT. The rearrangement joins TRBV7-3 to TRBJ1-1; 8 bases are shared with TRBD1. J gave up 4 bases and V 4 bases, and 5 bases lay outside the gene matches. Germline V gene sequence: CDR1 SGHTA, CDR2 FQGTGA. The CDR3 runs 14 residues. Based on the CDR3 plus reference TRBV7-3 and TRBJ1-1, the full variable domain is GAGVSQTPSNKVTEKGKYVELRCDPISGHTALYWYRQSLGQGPEFLIYFQGTGAADDSGLPNDRFFAVRPEGSVSTLKIQRTERGDSAVYLCASSSQGVGTEAFFGQGTRLTVV.

This clone has ten or more counts. The CDR3 DNA reads TGCGCCAGCAGCTTAGGGACCGCGGGGGAGACCCAGTACTTC. Encoded protein: CASSLGTAGETQYF. The genes are TRBV5-1 and TRBJ2-5, with D possibly matching TRBD2 (6 bases). CDR3 length: 14 amino acids. The germline CDR1 and CDR2 sequences are SGHRS and YFSETQ. The V end was cut by 2 bases, the J end by 5 bases, with 13 bases between.